This T cell receptor (beta chain) was profiled in a study of control samples from healthy donors and cancer patients. Measured with immunoSEQ multiplex PCR; TCRdb has only the in-frame clones, and not every one. The data contain a few hundred thousand clones, about 93% of them seen just once; the ten biggest clones take up 5% to 8%. This CDR3 spans 14 amino acids. J was trimmed by 9 bases and V by 6 bases; bases with no gene match: 11. Germline-derived CDR1 and CDR2 are MDHEN and SYDVKM. What was sequenced was PBMCs. The chain employs TRBV28 and TRBJ2-1, with 7 bases lining up with TRBD2. The TCR originated in a man aged 35-49 years with head and neck cancer. Here the CDR3 reads CASSPRAGESEQFF. CDR3 sequence (DNA): TGTGCCAGCAGCCCCCGCGCGGGAGAGAGTGAGCAGTTCTTC.